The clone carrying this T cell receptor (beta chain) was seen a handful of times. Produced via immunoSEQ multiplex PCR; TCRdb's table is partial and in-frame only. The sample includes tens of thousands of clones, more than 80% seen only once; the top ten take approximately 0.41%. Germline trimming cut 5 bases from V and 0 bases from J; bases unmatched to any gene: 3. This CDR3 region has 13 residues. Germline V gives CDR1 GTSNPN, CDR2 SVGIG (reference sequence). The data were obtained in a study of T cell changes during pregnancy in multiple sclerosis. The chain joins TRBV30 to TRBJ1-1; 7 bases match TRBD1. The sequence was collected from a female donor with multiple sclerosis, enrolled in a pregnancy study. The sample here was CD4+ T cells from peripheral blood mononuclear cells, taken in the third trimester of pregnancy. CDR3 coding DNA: TGTGCCTGGTCGGGACAGATGAACACTGAAGCTTTCTTT. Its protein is CAWSGQMNTEAFF.